This T cell receptor (beta chain) is drawn from a study of PD-1 blockade in classical Hodgkin lymphoma. Overall study results and limits: Factors driving the repertoire differences, possibly disease activity or prior therapy, remain undefined. By C4D1, CD4+ diversity increased significantly, especially in complete responders. Excluded were patients who started nivolumab under 1 year after ASCT, a group that had lower diversity. Newly diagnosed patients were reported to start with lower TCR diversity than healthy donors.

Clones were sequenced by immunoSEQ multiplex PCR, and TCRdb holds only the in-frame ones, with some missing. The data contain around 13,000 clones, 65% to 85% of them seen just once; the ten biggest clones take up about 17%. With respect to this clone: Its antigen is as yet unknown.

Germline-derived CDR1 and CDR2 are LGHNA and YNFKEQ. Trimming stripped 0 bases from V and 0 bases from J, with 9 bases between. The CDR3 totals 16 residues. Specified time point: cycle 4 day 1 (C4D1), after six to seven weeks of nivolumab. Brentuximab vedotin exposure varied among the patients, all of whom had relapsed after autologous stem cell transplantation. Sequences were derived from peripheral blood mononuclear cells (PBMCs), sampled before the fourth cycle of nivolumab. V gene TRBV4-2 combines with J gene TRBJ2-1; the D is unclear. This TCR was sampled from a human donor with classical Hodgkin lymphoma. The CDR3 spells CASSQEDPFSYNEQFF. Here the CDR3 DNA reads TGTGCCAGCAGCCAAGAGGACCCCTTCTCCTACAATGAGCAGTTCTTC.